The rows below give T cell receptor beta chains drawn from one sample of a study of blood T cell repertoires in COVID-19. Assay used: immunoSEQ multiplex PCR; TCRdb lists only in-frame clones, some missing. The table shows fewer than 250,000 clones, with approximately 80% occurring only once. The sample consisted of peripheral blood. Every receptor here comes from a man aged 25 to 40 with active or convalescent COVID-19. CDR3s include the opening cysteine and the closing phenylalanine or tryptophan. A D gene is named only where the DNA matches it firmly. A row's size may be missing; if present it is once, few, many or a size class.

few	TRBV9	15	-	TRBJ1-2	TGTGCCAGCAGCGTAGATCTGGGGCGGGGATATGGCTACACCTTC	CASSVDLGRGYGYTF
-	TRBV21-1	15	-	TRBJ2-7	TGTGCCAGCAGCTCCCAGCTAGCGGGAGATGAAGAGCAGTACTTC	CASSSQLAGDEEQYF
-	TRBV5-8	15	TRBD2	TRBJ2-3	TGTGCCAGCGGACTAGCGGGGAGGGGCACAGATACGCAGTATTTT	CASGLAGRGTDTQYF
-	TRBV29-1	12	-	TRBJ1-1	TGCAGCGTTGATCGTGGGGCCACTGAAGCTTTCTTT	CSVDRGATEAFF
-	TRBV11-2	13	TRBD1	TRBJ1-2	TGTGCCAGCGGACACAGGGGGGGATATGGCTACACCTTC	CASGHRGGYGYTF
-	TRBV15	14	-	TRBJ2-2	TGTGCCACCAGCAGAGATCTGGAGGCCGGGGAGCTGTTTTTT	CATSRDLEAGELFF
-	TRBV5-4	16	TRBD1	TRBJ2-7	TGTGCCAGCAGCGGCCGGGACAGGGCTTCAGTTAACGAGCAGTACTTC	CASSGRDRASVNEQYF
-	TRBV21-1	14	-	TRBJ1-1	TGTGCCAGCACCCCGAATTGGGCACGGACTGAAGCTTTCTTT	CASTPNWARTEAFF
once	TRBV24-1	18	TRBD1	TRBJ1-5	TGTGCCACCAGTGATTCGATACAGGGGAATGGTAGCAATCAGCCCCAGCATTTT	CATSDSIQGNGSNQPQHF
-	TRBV14	21	TRBD2	TRBJ2-7	TGTGCCAGCAGCCCCCTGATCCCGACAGGGGCCCGGACTAGCGGCTACTACGAGCAGTACTTC	CASSPLIPTGARTSGYYEQYF
few	TRBV10-3	17	-	TRBJ2-7	TGTGCCATCAGCACATCTCCGGACAGACCATACCTCTACGAGCAGTACTTC	CAISTSPDRPYLYEQYF
once	TRBV28	14	TRBD1	TRBJ2-3	TGTGCCAGCAGTTCAACAGGGGAAGCAGATACGCAGTATTTT	CASSSTGEADTQYF
-	TRBV7-2	13	-	TRBJ1-5	TGTGCCAGCAACCTAGACGGCAATCAGCCCCAGCATTTT	CASNLDGNQPQHF
-	TRBV15	13	-	TRBJ2-7	TGTGCCACCAGCAAGGACAGCTGGGGCGAGCAGTACTTC	CATSKDSWGEQYF
many	TRBV4-3	15	TRBD2	TRBJ2-7	TGCGCCAGCAGCCAAGACCCGGCGGGAGTCTCCGAGCAGTACTTC	CASSQDPAGVSEQYF
-	TRBV2	13	TRBD1	TRBJ1-4	TGTGCCAGCAGAGGGACAGGGGTGGAAAAACTGTTTTTT	CASRGTGVEKLFF
-	TRBV4-3	15	-	TRBJ2-1	TGCGCCAGCAGCCAAGATATGTCCGAGGGCAATGAGCAGTTCTTC	CASSQDMSEGNEQFF
-	TRBV7-9	17	TRBD2	TRBJ2-2	TGTGCCAGCAGCCTCGGCGGGGGGGCCGGTAAGACCGGGGAGCTGTTTTTT	CASSLGGGAGKTGELFF